One TCR beta chain is described in this entry. Its specificity is unknown. Trimming left V 8 bases short and J 2 bases short, with 10 bases between. The germline gives CDR1 MNHEY, CDR2 SVGAGI. This CDR3 is built from 13 residues. The sample originates from a study of OX40 agonist ivuxolimab in advanced cancers. In the study overall: A partial response was reached by three patients: one with hepatocellular carcinoma and two with cutaneous melanoma.

Clones were read by immunoSEQ multiplex PCR, and TCRdb kept only the in-frame ones, dropping some. Among some 70,000 clones listed, about 81% were seen once. Whole-study results and caveats: The expanded peripheral T cells' antigen specificity was not determined. In the 0.1 to 3.0 mg/kg range, CD4+ and CD8+ blood T cells had expanded clonally by week 6.

This chain connects TRBV6-5 to TRBJ1-5; D gene unclear. This sample comprised CD4+ or CD8+ T cells sorted from blood, obtained in a trial of the OX40 agonist ivuxolimab. This sequence originates from an adult with an advanced solid tumor such as melanoma, head and neck, liver or kidney cancer. CDR3 DNA: TGTGCCAGCTCCGTTTTAGGCAATCAGCCCCAGCATTTT. Amino acids: CASSVLGNQPQHF.